A single sample is the source of the 10 T cell receptor beta chains below, sequenced in a study of cytomegalovirus exposure and HLA in healthy donors. A multiplex PCR was run with 60 Vbeta primers and 13 Jbeta primers. Only in-frame clones appear in the TCRdb table, and some are missing; sequencing was by immunoSEQ multiplex PCR. The table shows some 130,000 clones, with 80% to 85% occurring only once. Material for sequencing was PBMCs. The source is a woman in her forties or fifties in good health and CMV-seropositive.

The chain uses TRBV29-1 and TRBJ1-2; D call uncertain. The CDR3 contains 12 residues. Germline CDR1 and CDR2: SQVTM and ANQGSEA. V was pared by 5 bases and J by 4 bases, with 11 bases between. The CDR3 region is CSVRGESYGYTF. The CDR3, as DNA: TGCAGCGTTCGCGGGGAGAGCTATGGCTACACCTTC. The whole variable domain, filled in from reference TRBV29-1 and TRBJ1-2, reads SAVISQKPSRDICQRGTSLTIQCQVDSQVTMMFWYRQQPGQSLTLIATANQGSEATYESGFVIDKFPISRPNLTFSTLTVSNMSPEDSSIYLCSVRGESYGYTFGSGTRLTVV.

The V and J genes are TRBV19 and TRBJ2-3; tentative D call: TRBD1 (5 bases). Trimming shortened V by 0 bases and J by 3 bases, and 13 bases separated the two germline ends. The CDR3 runs to 16 residues. The germline CDR1 and CDR2 sequences are LNHDA and SQIVND (reference sequence). Here the CDR3 DNA reads TGTGCCAGTAGTATAGATCCAAAGCCAGGGACAGATACGCAGTATTTT. This encodes CASSIDPKPGTDTQYF.

There are a few counts of this clone. In DNA form, the CDR3 reads TGTGCCAGCCAGAAGACTAGCGGGAGAAAGGGAGATACGCAGTATTTT. Translated: CASQKTSGRKGDTQYF. The chain carries TRBV9 and TRBJ2-3; 12 nucleotides match TRBD2. The CDR3 has 16 residues. The J segment lost 5 bases and the V segment lost 7 bases, leaving 11 bases of the junction unmatched. CDR1 SGDLS and CDR2 YYNGEE come from the germline V gene.

This clone occurred once. The chain has TRBV2 and TRBJ1-3; D gene uncertain. The ends were cut back, 4 bases at V and 4 bases at J, with 8 bases in the middle. This CDR3 contains 13 residues. The germline V gene has CDR1 SNHLY and CDR2 FYNNEI. The CDR3 coding sequence is TGTGCCAGCAGTGCTTGGCAGGGAAACACCATATATTTT. Its translation is CASSAWQGNTIYF.

The gene calls are TRBV28 and TRBJ1-4; D is uncertain. V was shortened by 5 bases and J by 4 bases, with 5 bases between the two germline ends. CDR3 length: 12 residues. The V gene's germline CDR1 is MDHEN and CDR2 SYDVKM. The CDR3 DNA follows: TGTGCCAGCAGTGGCTTTAATGAAAAACTGTTTTTT. This codes for CASSGFNEKLFF.

The chain carries TRBV4-3 and TRBJ1-2; D may be TRBD1 (5 bases). The V and J ends lost 3 bases and 3 bases respectively, with 11 bases between them. The CDR3 contains 14 residues. Germline-derived CDR1 and CDR2 are LGHNA and YSLEER. The CDR3 sequence is CASSHREGDYGYTF. Written as DNA, the CDR3 is TGCGCCAGCAGCCACAGGGAAGGGGACTATGGCTACACCTTC.

The chain joins TRBV6-1 to TRBJ1-5, with D possibly being TRBD1 (5 bases). This CDR3 is built from 13 residues. Germline lookup yields CDR1 MNHNS and CDR2 SASEGT. Trimming took off 7 bases at V and 1 base at J, with 8 bases between the two ends. CDR3 sequence: CASNRQSNQPQHF. CDR3 DNA: TGTGCCAGCAACCGACAGAGCAATCAGCCCCAGCATTTT.

This clone was detected only once. The CDR3 is CASSSSAGGYSYNEQFF. The CDR3 DNA follows: TGTGCCAGCAGTTCCTCAGCGGGAGGCTACTCCTACAATGAGCAGTTCTTC. This chain joins TRBV28 and TRBJ2-1; 9 nucleotides match TRBD2. This CDR3 contains 17 residues. V shed 4 bases, J shed 0 bases, and the junction held 7 bases outside the gene matches. Germline assignment: CDR1 MDHEN and CDR2 SYDVKM.

CDR3 residues: CASTLGGFDYGYTF. The CDR3 nucleotides read TGTGCCAGCACCCTGGGGGGGTTTGACTATGGCTACACCTTC. The gene calls are TRBV28 and TRBJ1-2; perhaps TRBD1 as D (5 bases). Germline V lookup: CDR1 MDHEN, CDR2 SYDVKM. Trimming cost V 7 bases and J 3 bases, with 15 bases left between them. This CDR3 is 14 amino acids long.

This sequence joins TRBV6-1 and TRBJ1-5, with a tentative D call TRBD1 (5 bases). CDR3 length: 13 amino acids. Germline V CDR1 and CDR2: MNHNS, SASEGT. Trimming took off 3 bases at V and 5 bases at J, with 8 bases between the two ends. The chain's CDR3 is CASSEDTDQPQHF. CDR3 bases: TGTGCCAGCAGTGAGGACACCGATCAGCCCCAGCATTTT.